This TCR beta chain was identified in a study of technical replicates of blood from several donors. Profiling relied on immunoSEQ multiplex PCR, and the TCRdb table lists in-frame clones only, not all of them. The sample records around 100,000 clones, around 95% being singletons. This CDR3 is 13 amino acids long. With 0 bases clipped from V and 8 bases from J, the junction kept 4 bases outside the gene matches. Per germline, CDR1 GTSNPN and CDR2 SVGIG (reference sequence). V is TRBV30 and J is TRBJ1-2; TRBD1 matches at 9 bases. This clonotype was sampled from a human donor in good health. The material sequenced was T cells isolated from PBMCs. The CDR3 DNA reads as TGTGCCTGGAGTGTACAGGGGGCTGGGGGCTACACCTTC. The encoded protein is CAWSVQGAGGYTF.